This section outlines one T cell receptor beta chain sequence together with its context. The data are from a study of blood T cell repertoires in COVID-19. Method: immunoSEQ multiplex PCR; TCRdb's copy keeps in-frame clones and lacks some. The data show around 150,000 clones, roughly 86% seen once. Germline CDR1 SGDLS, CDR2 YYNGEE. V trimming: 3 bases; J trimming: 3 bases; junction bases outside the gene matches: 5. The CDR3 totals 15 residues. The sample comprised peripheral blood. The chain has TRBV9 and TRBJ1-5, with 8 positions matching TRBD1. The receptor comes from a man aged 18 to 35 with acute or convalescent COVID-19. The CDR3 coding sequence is TGTGCCAGCAGCGCAGGACAGGGTCCCAATCAGCCCCAGCATTTT. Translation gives CASSAGQGPNQPQHF.